The present T cell receptor beta chain was sequenced within a study of CD8 T cells in ankylosing spondylitis. Study results and limitations: Researchers report that disease-linked clones proved CD8+ and relatively rare in peripheral blood. Disease-associated clones were reportedly significantly overrepresented in matched ankylosing spondylitis synovial fluid. Ankylosing spondylitis blood appeared to carry a characteristic TCR beta motif of roughly eight highly homologous variants.

A quantitative 5'-RACE method, one with molecular barcodes, was used to make TCR beta libraries. One entry per CDR3 protein, called by TCRdb with MiXCR from the 5' RACE reads. The data hold around 210,000 distinct CDR3 sequences, with 7% to 10% observed a single time. This clonotype was seen at least ten times. The antigen is not known. This CDR3 region has 14 residues. V dropped 3 bases and J dropped 4 bases, with 12 bases sitting between them. Germline V lookup: CDR1 LNHNV, CDR2 YYDKDF (reference sequence). Input material: blood, either unsorted or a sorted T cell fraction (not recorded which). J is TRBJ1-1 and V is TRBV15; no firm D call. The TCR sequence derives from a female donor with ankylosing spondylitis or in good health (not recorded which). CDR3 in amino acids: CATSSKRRVTEAFF. The CDR3 bases are TGTGCCACCAGCAGCAAAAGGCGAGTCACTGAAGCTTTCTTT.